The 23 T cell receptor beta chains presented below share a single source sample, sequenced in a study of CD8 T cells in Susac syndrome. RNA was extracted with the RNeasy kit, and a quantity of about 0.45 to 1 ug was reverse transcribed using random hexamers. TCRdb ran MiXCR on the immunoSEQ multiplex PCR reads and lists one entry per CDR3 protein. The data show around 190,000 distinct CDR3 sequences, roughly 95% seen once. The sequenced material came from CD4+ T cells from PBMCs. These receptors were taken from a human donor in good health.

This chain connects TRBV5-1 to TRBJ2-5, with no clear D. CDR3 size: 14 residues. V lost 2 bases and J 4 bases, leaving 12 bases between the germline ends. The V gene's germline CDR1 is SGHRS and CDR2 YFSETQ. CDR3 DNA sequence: TGCGCCAGCAGCTTCACCCTGGAGAGAGAGACCCAGTACTTC. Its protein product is CASSFTLERETQYF.

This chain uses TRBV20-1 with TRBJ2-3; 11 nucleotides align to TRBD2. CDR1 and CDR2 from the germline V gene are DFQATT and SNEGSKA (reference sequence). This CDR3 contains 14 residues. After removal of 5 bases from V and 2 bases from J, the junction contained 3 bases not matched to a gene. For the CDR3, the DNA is TGCAGTGCTCTACTAGCGGGGGCCACAGATACGCAGTATTTT. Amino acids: CSALLAGATDTQYF.

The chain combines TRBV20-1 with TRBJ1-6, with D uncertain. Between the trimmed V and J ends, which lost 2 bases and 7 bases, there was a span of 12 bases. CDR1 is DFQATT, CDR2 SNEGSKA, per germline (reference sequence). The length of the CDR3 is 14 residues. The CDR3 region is CSARRSTGNSPLHF. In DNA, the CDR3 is TGCAGTGCTAGAAGGTCAACGGGGAATTCACCCCTCCACTTT.

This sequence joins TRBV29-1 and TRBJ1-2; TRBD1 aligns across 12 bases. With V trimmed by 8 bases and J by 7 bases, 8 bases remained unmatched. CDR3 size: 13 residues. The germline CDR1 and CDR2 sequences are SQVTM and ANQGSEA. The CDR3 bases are TGCAGCACGGCGGGACAGGGGGCGGGTGGCTACACCTTC. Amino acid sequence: CSTAGQGAGGYTF.

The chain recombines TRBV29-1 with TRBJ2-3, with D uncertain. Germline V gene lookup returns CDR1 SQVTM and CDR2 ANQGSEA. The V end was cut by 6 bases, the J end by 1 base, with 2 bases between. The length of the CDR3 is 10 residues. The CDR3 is CSVRTDTQYF. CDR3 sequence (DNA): TGCAGCGTCCGCACAGATACGCAGTATTTT.

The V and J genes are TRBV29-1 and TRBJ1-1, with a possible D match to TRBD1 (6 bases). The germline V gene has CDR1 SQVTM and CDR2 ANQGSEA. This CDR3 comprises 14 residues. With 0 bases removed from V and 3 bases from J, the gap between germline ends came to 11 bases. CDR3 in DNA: TGCAGCGTTGAAGACCAGGGGACCGACACTGAAGCTTTCTTT. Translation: CSVEDQGTDTEAFF.

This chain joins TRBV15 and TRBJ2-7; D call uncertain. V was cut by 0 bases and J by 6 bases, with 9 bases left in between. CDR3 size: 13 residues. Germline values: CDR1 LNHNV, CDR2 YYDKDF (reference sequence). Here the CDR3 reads CATSRDALSEQYF. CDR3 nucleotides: TGTGCCACCAGCAGAGATGCTTTATCCGAGCAGTACTTC.

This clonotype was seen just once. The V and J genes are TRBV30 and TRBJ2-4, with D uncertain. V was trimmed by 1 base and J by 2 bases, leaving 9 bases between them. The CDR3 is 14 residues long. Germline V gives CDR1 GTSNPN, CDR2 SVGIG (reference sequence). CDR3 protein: CAWSAGLTKNIQYF. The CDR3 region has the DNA TGTGCCTGGAGTGCCGGGTTGACCAAAAACATTCAGTACTTC.

The CDR3 protein is CAISESTGRQPQHF. The CDR3, as DNA: TGTGCCATCAGTGAGTCGACAGGGCGTCAGCCCCAGCATTTT. The rearrangement links TRBV10-3 to TRBJ1-5; TRBD1 matches at 7 bases. V shed 0 bases and J 6 bases; nucleotides not matched to a gene: 2. Germline lookup yields CDR1 ENHRY and CDR2 SYGVKD. The CDR3 has 14 amino acids.

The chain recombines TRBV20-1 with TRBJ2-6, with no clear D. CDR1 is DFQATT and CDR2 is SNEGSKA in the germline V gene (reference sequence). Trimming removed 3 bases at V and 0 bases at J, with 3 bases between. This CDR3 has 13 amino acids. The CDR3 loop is CSASPSGANVLTF. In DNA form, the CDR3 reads TGCAGTGCTAGTCCCTCTGGGGCCAACGTCCTGACTTTC.

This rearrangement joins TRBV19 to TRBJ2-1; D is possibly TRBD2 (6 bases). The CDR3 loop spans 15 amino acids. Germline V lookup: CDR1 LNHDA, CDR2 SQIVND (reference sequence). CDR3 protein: CASGGQRSSYNEQFF. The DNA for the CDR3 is TGTGCTAGTGGAGGGCAGCGGAGCTCCTACAATGAGCAGTTCTTC.

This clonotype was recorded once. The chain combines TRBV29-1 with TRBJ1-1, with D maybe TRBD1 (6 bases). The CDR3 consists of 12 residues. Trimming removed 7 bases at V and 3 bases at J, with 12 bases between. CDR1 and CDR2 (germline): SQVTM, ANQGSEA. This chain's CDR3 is CSAPRGYTEAFF. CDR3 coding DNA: TGCAGCGCCCCTAGGGGGTACACTGAAGCTTTCTTT.

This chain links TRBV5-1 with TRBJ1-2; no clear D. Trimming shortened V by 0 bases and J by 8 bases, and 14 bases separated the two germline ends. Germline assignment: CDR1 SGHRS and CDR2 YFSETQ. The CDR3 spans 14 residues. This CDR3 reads CASSLGTSGVGYTF. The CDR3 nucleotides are TGCGCCAGCAGCTTGGGGACTTCTGGAGTAGGCTACACCTTC.

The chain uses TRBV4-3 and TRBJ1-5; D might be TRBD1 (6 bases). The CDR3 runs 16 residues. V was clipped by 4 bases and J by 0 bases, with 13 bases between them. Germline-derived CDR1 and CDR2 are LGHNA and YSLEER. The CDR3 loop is CASSPGVMGSNQPQHF. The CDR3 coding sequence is TGCGCCAGCAGCCCAGGGGTCATGGGTAGCAATCAGCCCCAGCATTTT.

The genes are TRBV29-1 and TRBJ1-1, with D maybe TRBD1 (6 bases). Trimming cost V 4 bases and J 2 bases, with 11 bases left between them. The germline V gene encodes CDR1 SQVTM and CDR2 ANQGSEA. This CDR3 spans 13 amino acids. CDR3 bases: TGCAGCGTTGTAAGGGGGGGAAACACTGAAGCTTTCTTT. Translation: CSVVRGGNTEAFF.

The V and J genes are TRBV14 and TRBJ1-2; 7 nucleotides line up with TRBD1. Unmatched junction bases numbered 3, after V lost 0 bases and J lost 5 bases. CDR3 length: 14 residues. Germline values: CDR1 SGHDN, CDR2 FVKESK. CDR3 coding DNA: TGTGCCAGCAGCCAAGATGGGACAGTATATGGCTACACCTTC. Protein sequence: CASSQDGTVYGYTF.

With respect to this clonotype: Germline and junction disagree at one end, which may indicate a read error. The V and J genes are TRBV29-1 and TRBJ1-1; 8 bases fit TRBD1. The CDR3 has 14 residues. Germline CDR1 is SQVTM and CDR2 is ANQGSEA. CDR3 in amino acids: CSIEEGQGGDEAFF. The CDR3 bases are TGCAGCATTGAAGAAGGACAGGGAGGAGATGAAGCTTTCTTT.

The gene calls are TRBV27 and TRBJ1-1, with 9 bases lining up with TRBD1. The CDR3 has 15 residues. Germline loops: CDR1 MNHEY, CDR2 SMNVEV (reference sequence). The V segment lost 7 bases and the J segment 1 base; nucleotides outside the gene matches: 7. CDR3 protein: CASTRLDRGNTEAFF. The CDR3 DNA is TGTGCCAGCACCCGGCTGGACAGGGGGAACACTGAAGCTTTCTTT.

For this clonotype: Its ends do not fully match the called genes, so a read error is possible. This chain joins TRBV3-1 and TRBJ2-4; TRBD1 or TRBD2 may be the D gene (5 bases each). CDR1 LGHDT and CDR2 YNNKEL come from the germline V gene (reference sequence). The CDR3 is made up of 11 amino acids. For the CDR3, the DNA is TGTGCCAGCAGCCAAGGAGGGCAGGGAGAGTTC. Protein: CASSQGGQGEF.

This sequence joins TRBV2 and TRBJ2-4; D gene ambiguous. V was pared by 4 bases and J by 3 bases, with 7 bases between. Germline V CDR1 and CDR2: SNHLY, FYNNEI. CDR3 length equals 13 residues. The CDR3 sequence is CASSGTFKNIQYF. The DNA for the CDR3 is TGTGCCAGCAGTGGGACCTTCAAAAACATTCAGTACTTC.

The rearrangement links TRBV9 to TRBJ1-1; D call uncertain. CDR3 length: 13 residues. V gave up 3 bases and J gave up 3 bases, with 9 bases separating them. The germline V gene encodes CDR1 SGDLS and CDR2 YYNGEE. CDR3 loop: CASSDAGYTEAFF. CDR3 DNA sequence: TGTGCCAGCAGCGACGCCGGGTACACTGAAGCTTTCTTT.

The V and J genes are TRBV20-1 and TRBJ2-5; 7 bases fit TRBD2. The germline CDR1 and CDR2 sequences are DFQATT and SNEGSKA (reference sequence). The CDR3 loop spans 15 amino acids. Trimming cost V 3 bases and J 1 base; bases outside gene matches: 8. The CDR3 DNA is TGCAGTGCTAGGAGCGGGCCGGGGGGCCAAGAGACCCAGTACTTC. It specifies CSARSGPGGQETQYF.

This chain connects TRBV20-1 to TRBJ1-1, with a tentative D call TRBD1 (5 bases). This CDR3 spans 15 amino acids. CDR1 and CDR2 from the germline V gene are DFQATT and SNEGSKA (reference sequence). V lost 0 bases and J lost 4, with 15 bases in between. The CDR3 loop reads CSARDPWGIGTEAFF. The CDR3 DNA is TGCAGTGCTAGAGATCCTTGGGGGATCGGCACTGAAGCTTTCTTT.